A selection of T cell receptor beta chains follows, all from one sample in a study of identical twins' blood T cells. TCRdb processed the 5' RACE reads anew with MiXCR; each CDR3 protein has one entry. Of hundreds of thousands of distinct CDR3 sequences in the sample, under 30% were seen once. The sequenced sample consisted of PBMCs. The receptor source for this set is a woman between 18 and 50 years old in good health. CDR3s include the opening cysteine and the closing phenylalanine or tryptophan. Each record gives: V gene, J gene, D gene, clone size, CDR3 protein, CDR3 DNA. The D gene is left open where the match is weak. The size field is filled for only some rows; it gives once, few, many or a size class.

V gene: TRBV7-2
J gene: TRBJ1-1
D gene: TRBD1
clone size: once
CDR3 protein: CASSFRDRGPEAFF
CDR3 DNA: TGTGCCAGCAGCTTCCGGGACAGGGGTCCTGAAGCTTTCTTT

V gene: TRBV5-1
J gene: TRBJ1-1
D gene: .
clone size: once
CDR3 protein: CASSLTNNLGTEAFF
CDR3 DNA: TGCGCCAGCAGCTTGACCAACAACTTGGGGACTGAAGCTTTCTTT

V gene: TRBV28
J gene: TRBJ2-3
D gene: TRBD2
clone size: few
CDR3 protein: CASSLGASGGTDTQYF
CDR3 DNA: TGTGCCAGCAGTTTAGGGGCTAGCGGGGGCACAGATACGCAGTATTTT

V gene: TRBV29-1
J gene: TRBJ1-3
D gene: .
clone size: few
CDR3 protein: CSVGSGSGNTIYF
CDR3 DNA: TGCAGCGTCGGCAGTGGCTCTGGAAACACCATATATTTT

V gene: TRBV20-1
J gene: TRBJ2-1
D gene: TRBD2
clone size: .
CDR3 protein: CSARDPGGNEQFF
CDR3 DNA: TGCAGTGCTAGAGATCCGGGGGGCAATGAGCAGTTCTTC

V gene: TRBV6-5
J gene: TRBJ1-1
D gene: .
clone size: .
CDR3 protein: CAGSSALRGMNTEAFF
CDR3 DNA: TGTGCCGGCAGTTCGGCACTCAGAGGCATGAACACTGAAGCTTTCTTT

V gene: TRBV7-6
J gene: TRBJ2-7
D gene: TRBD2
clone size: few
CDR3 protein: CASSWGGTSGVYEQYF
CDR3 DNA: TGTGCCAGCAGCTGGGGGGGGACTAGCGGGGTCTACGAGCAGTACTTC

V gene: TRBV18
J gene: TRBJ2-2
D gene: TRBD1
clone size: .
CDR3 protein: CASSPPTGVGTGELFF
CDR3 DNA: TGTGCCAGCTCACCACCGACAGGGGTCGGCACCGGGGAGCTGTTTTTT

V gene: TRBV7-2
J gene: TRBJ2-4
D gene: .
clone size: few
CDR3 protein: CASSFRRDNIQYF
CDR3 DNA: TGTGCCAGCAGCTTTCGCAGGGATAACATTCAGTACTTC

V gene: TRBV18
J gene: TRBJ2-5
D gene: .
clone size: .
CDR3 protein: CASSPPTGFEYF
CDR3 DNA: TGTGCCAGCTCACCACCGACAGGATTCGAGTACTTC

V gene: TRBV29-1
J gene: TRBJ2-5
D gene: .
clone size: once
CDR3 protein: CSVYTGGVETQYF
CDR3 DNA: TGCAGCGTGTATACAGGGGGGGTGGAGACCCAGTACTTC

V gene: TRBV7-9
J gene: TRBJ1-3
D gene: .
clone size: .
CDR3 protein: CASSSSILNTIYF
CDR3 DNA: TGTGCCAGCAGCTCTTCGATCTTAAACACCATATATTTT

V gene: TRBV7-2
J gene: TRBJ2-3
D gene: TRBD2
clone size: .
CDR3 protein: CASSLRGLAWGVNTQYF
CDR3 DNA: TGTGCCAGCAGCCTTAGGGGACTAGCGTGGGGAGTTAATACGCAGTATTTT

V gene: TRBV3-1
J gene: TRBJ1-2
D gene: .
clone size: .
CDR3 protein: CASSQGPGTNYGYTF
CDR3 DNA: TGTGCCAGCAGCCAAGGGCCCGGCACGAACTATGGCTACACCTTC

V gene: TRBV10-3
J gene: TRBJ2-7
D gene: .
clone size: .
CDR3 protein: CAISDLISSFYEQYF
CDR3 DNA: TGTGCCATCAGTGACTTGATTTCGTCCTTTTACGAGCAGTACTTC

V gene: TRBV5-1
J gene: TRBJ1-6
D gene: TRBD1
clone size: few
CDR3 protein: CASSLNRGSPGDNSPLHF
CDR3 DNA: TGCGCCAGCAGCTTGAACAGGGGCTCCCCCGGTGATAATTCACCCCTCCACTTT

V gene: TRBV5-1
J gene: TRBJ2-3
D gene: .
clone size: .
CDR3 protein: CASSLVDSRTDTQYF
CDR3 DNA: TGCGCCAGTAGCTTAGTCGACAGCCGCACAGATACGCAGTATTTT

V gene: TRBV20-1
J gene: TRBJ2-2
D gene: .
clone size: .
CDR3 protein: CSASRAAGGKSGELFF
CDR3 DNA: TGCAGTGCTAGTAGAGCGGCAGGAGGAAAGTCCGGGGAGCTGTTTTTT

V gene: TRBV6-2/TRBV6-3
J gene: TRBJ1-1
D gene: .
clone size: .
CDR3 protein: CASKEGDLEAFF
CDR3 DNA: TGTGCCAGCAAAGAGGGGGATTTAGAGGCTTTCTTT

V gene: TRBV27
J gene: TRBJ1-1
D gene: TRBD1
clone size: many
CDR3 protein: CASRRTGWMNTEAFF
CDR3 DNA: TGTGCCAGCAGGAGGACAGGGTGGATGAACACTGAAGCTTTCTTT

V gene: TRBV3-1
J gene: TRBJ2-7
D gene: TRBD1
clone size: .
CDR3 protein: CASSPSRTGAIYEQYF
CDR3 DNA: TGTGCCAGCAGCCCGTCGAGGACAGGAGCCATCTACGAGCAGTACTTC

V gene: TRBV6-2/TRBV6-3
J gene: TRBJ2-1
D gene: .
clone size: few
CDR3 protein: CASSYSTNKEFF
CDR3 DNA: TGTGCCAGCAGTTACTCGACTAACAAAGAGTTCTTC

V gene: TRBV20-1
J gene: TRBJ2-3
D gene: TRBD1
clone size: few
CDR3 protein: CRAGPGTGTDTQYF
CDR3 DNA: TGCAGGGCCGGGCCTGGGACAGGGACAGATACGCAGTATTTT

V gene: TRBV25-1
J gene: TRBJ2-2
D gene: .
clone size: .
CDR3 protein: CASIDPPRQNTGELFF
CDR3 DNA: TGTGCCAGCATAGACCCACCGAGACAAAACACCGGGGAGCTGTTTTTT

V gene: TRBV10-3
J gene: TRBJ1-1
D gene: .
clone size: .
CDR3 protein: CAISGRRLMRDTEAFF
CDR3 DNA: TGTGCCATCAGTGGCAGGCGGTTAATGAGAGACACTGAAGCTTTCTTT

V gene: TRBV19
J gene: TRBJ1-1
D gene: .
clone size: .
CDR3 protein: CASSSSSGPYTEAFF
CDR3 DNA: TGTGCCAGTAGTAGTTCATCGGGGCCGTACACTGAAGCTTTCTTT

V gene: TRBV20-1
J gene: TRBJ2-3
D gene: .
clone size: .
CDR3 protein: CSGRGGSPDTQYF
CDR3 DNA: TGCAGTGGCAGGGGCGGGAGTCCAGATACGCAGTATTTT

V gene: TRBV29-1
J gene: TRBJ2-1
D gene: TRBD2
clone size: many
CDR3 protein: CSVQTSGTVNEQFF
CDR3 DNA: TGCAGCGTTCAGACTAGCGGGACGGTCAATGAGCAGTTCTTC

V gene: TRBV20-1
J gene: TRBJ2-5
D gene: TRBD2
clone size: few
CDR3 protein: CSARDSGGGGETQYF
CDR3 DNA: TGCAGTGCTAGAGATTCTGGCGGGGGTGGAGAGACCCAGTACTTC

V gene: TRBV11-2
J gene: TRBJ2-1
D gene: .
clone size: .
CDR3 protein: CASKSLGNNEQLF
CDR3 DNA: TGTGCCAGCAAATCCCTCGGGAACAATGAGCAGTTATTC

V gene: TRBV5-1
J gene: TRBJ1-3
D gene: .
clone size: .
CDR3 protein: CASSSLVGGSGNTIYF
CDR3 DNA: TGCGCCAGCAGCTCATTAGTAGGGGGTTCTGGAAACACCATATATTTT

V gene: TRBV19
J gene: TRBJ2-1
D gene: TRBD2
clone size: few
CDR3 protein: CASSMWGSGRSYNEQFF
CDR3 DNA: TGTGCCAGTAGTATGTGGGGGAGCGGGAGGTCCTACAATGAGCAGTTCTTC

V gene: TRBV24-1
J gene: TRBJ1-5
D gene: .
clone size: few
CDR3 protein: CATSDGHTNQPQHF
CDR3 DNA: TGTGCCACCAGTGACGGACACACAAATCAGCCCCAGCATTTT

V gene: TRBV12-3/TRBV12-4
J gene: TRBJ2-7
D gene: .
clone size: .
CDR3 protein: CASSLGAEQYF
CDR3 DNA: TGTGCCAGCAGTTTAGGGGCGGAGCAGTACTTC

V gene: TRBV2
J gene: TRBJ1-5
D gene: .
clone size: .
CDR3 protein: CASSEVRRGNQPQHF
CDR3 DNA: TGTGCCAGCAGTGAAGTGAGGAGGGGGAATCAGCCCCAGCATTTT

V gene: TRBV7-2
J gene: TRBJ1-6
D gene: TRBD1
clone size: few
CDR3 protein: CASSLSGTGNSPLHF
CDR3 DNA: TGTGCCAGCAGCTTGTCCGGGACAGGGAATTCACCCCTCCACTTT

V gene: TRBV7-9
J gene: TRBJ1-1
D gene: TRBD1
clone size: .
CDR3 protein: CAVSFFEQGGTEAFF
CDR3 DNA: TGTGCCGTCAGCTTCTTTGAACAGGGGGGCACTGAAGCTTTCTTT

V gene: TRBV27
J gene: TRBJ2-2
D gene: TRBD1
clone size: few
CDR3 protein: CASSLSRGRTGELFF
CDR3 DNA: TGTGCCAGCAGTTTATCCAGGGGGCGTACCGGGGAGCTGTTTTTT

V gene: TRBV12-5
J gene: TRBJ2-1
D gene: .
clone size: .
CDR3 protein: CASGLVQVGSGRENEQFF
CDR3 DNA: TGTGCTAGTGGTTTGGTACAGGTAGGTTCGGGGCGTGAAAATGAGCAGTTCTTC

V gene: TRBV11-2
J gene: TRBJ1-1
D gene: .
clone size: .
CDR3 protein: CASSLDSATEAFF
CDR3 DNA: TGTGCCAGCAGCTTAGATTCGGCCACTGAAGCTTTCTTT

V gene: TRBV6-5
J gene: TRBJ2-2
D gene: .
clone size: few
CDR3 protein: CASSYSGFTGELFF
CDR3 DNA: TGTGCCAGCAGTTACTCTGGGTTCACCGGGGAGCTGTTTTTT

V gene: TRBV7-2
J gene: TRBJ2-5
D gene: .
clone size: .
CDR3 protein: CASSLVRLAGTETQYF
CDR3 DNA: TGTGCCAGCAGCTTAGTTAGGCTTGCAGGGACAGAGACCCAGTACTTC

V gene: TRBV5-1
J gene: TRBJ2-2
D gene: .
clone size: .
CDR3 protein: CASSLEIRTGELFF
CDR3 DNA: TGCGCCAGCAGCTTGGAGATTCGGACCGGGGAGCTGTTTTTT

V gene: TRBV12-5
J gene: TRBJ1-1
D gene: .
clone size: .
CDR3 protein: CASGSLGHTEAFF
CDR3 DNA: TGTGCTAGTGGTTCCCTAGGGCACACTGAAGCTTTCTTT

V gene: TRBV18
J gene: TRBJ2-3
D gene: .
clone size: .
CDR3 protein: CASGVIEGTDTQYF
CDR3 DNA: TGTGCCAGCGGGGTTATTGAGGGAACAGATACGCAGTATTTT

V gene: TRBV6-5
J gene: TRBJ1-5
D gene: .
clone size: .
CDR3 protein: CASSYTDGQPQHF
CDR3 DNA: TGTGCCAGCAGTTACACTGACGGTCAGCCCCAGCATTTT

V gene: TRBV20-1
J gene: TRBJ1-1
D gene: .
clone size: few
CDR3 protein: CSAMDGNTEAFF
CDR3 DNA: TGCAGTGCGATGGACGGGAACACTGAAGCTTTCTTT

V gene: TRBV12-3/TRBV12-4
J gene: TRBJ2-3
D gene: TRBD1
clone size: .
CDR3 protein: CASRPGTGGYADTQYF
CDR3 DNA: TGTGCCAGCAGGCCCGGGACAGGGGGCTACGCAGATACGCAGTATTTT

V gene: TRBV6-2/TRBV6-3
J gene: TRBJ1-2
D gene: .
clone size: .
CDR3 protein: CASSYSTGYTF
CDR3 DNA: TGTGCCAGCAGTTACTCGACTGGCTACACCTTC